This TCR beta chain was recorded in a study of T cells after somatic rescue of genetic block. Sequenced by immunoSEQ multiplex PCR; TCRdb stores in-frame clones only, minus some. The table includes more than 9,500 clones, 78% detected once. The CDR3 covers 15 residues. Looked up from germline, CDR1 is SGHRS and CDR2 is YFSETQ. This clone occurred once. The sequencing input was peripheral blood mononuclear cells (PBMCs). The V call is TRBV5-1, the J call TRBJ2-5; TRBD1 aligns across 8 bases. The better agreement between TRBJ2-7 and the DNA end casts doubt on the J call. The receptor's source is a boy under 18. The CDR3 sequence is CASSFGQGYTYEQYF. DNA for the CDR3: TGCGCCAGCAGCTTTGGACAGGGCTACACCTACGAGCAGTACTTC.